A selection of T cell receptor beta chains follows, all from one sample in a study of T cells in Graves' hyperthyroidism and ophthalmopathy. TCRdb re-derived calls from the multiplex PCR reads in MiXCR, one entry per CDR3 protein. Of about 640,000 distinct CDR3 sequences in the sample, about a fifth are singletons; the top ten hold more than 30%. The sample consisted of blood. The receptors were gathered from a man aged 30 to 45 with Graves' ophthalmopathy. Both conserved end residues are part of each CDR3. The D gene is left open where the match is weak. Clone size appears in some rows only: once, few, many, or a class for an expanded clone.

13	.	TRBV3-1	TRBJ1-5	many	CASSQDKVQPQHF	TGTGCCAGCAGCCAAGATAAGGTTCAGCCCCAGCATTTT
11	.	TRBV5-1	TRBJ1-1	many	CASTGGTEAFF	TGTGCCAGCACCGGGGGCACTGAAGCTTTCTTT
17	TRBD2	TRBV6-5	TRBJ2-1	few	CASSSRTSGNSYNEQFF	TGTGCCAGCAGTTCTCGGACTAGCGGTAACTCCTACAATGAGCAGTTCTTC
15	.	TRBV5-4	TRBJ1-5	.	CASSLDRESNQPQHF	TGTGCCAGCAGCTTGGACAGGGAGAGCAATCAGCCCCAGCATTTT
18	.	TRBV3-1	TRBJ2-5	few	CASSQDRPLSAEQETQYF	TGTGCCAGCAGCCAAGATCGCCCTCTTTCGGCGGAACAAGAGACCCAGTACTTC
13	.	TRBV29-1	TRBJ2-1	few	CSARGLSYNEQFF	TGCAGCGCCAGGGGACTTTCCTACAATGAGCAGTTCTTC
15	.	TRBV11-2	TRBJ2-2	.	CASSLEIASTGELFF	TGTGCCAGCAGCTTAGAGATAGCCAGCACCGGGGAGCTGTTTTTT
14	TRBD1	TRBV28	TRBJ1-2	.	CASSQPGTGGGYTF	TGTGCCAGCAGTCAGCCGGGGACAGGGGGTGGCTACACCTTC
17	TRBD2	TRBV28	TRBJ2-5	.	CASSGRFGTSGEETQYF	TGTGCCAGCAGTGGTCGGTTTGGGACTAGCGGGGAAGAGACCCAGTACTTC
14	TRBD1	TRBV5-1	TRBJ2-7	few	CASSKGQGAYEQYF	TGCGCCAGCAGCAAGGGACAGGGGGCCTACGAGCAGTACTTC
14	.	TRBV6-2/TRBV6-3	TRBJ1-6	few	CASSSTLGNSPLHF	TGTGCCAGCAGTTCGACATTGGGTAATTCACCCCTCCACTTT
16	TRBD1	TRBV28	TRBJ1-3	many	CASRPPGQGSGNTIYF	TGTGCCAGCAGACCCCCGGGACAGGGATCTGGAAACACCATATATTTT
18	.	TRBV4-3	TRBJ2-6	few	CASSQEVQGSSGANVLTF	TGCGCCAGCAGCCAAGAGGTACAGGGTAGCTCTGGGGCCAACGTCCTGACTTTC
15	.	TRBV6-5	TRBJ1-4	few	CASSYSMVTNEKLFF	TGTGCCAGCAGTTACTCGATGGTTACTAATGAAAAACTGTTTTTT
16	.	TRBV7-9	TRBJ2-1	few	CASSLATLPIYNEQFF	TGTGCCAGCAGCTTAGCTACCCTTCCAATTTACAATGAGCAGTTCTTC
13	.	TRBV29-1	TRBJ2-5	.	CSAETTVQETQYF	TGCAGCGCTGAAACGACAGTCCAAGAGACCCAGTACTTC
16	.	TRBV12-3/TRBV12-4	TRBJ2-1	many	CASSGSSERVKSEQFF	TGTGCCAGCAGTGGCTCTAGCGAGAGGGTCAAAAGTGAGCAGTTCTTC
12	.	TRBV29-1	TRBJ2-7	few	CSVGIGTYEQYF	TGCAGCGTTGGAATAGGGACTTACGAGCAGTACTTC
15	.	TRBV28	TRBJ2-2	few	CASSIPAAHTGELFF	TGTGCCAGCAGTATACCGGCGGCCCACACCGGGGAGCTGTTTTTT
15	TRBD1	TRBV7-2	TRBJ1-1	many	CASSLGQGPNTEAFF	TGTGCCAGCAGCTTGGGACAGGGACCGAACACTGAAGCTTTCTTT
12	.	TRBV6-1	TRBJ2-1	.	CASSDGGHEQFF	TGTGCCAGCAGTGATGGAGGGCATGAGCAGTTCTTC
15	TRBD2	TRBV6-9	TRBJ2-1	once	CASSSRTSGSDEQFF	TGTGCCAGCAGTTCTAGGACTAGCGGGAGTGATGAGCAGTTCTTC
13	.	TRBV5-1	TRBJ2-2	.	CASSFQGTGELFF	TGCGCCAGCAGCTTCCAGGGGACCGGGGAGCTGTTTTTT
15	.	TRBV20-1	TRBJ2-3	.	CSAFWSRTSTDTQYF	TGCAGTGCTTTTTGGTCCCGCACTAGCACAGATACGCAGTATTTT
12	.	TRBV7-2	TRBJ1-2	many	CASSLGGNGYTF	TGTGCCAGCAGCTTAGGAGGGAATGGCTACACCTTC
13	.	TRBV28	TRBJ1-5	.	CATLPGLNQPQHF	TGTGCCACCCTTCCGGGACTCAATCAGCCCCAGCATTTT
15	.	TRBV6-1	TRBJ1-5	many	CASSYRSNYYQPQHF	TGTGCCAGCAGTTACAGGAGTAATTACTATCAGCCCCAGCATTTT
15	TRBD1	TRBV5-1	TRBJ2-7	.	CASSDPTGAALEQYF	TGCGCCAGCAGCGACCCGACAGGGGCGGCCTTGGAGCAGTACTTC
14	.	TRBV6-1	TRBJ1-5	.	CASSPLGINQPQHF	TGTGCCAGCAGTCCCCTGGGAATCAATCAGCCCCAGCATTTT
15	TRBD1	TRBV6-1	TRBJ1-4	few	CASSAGDQGGEKLFF	TGTGCCAGCAGCGCGGGGGACCAGGGGGGTGAAAAACTGTTTTTT
16	.	TRBV11-2	TRBJ2-1	.	CASSQAQTGSYNEQFF	TGTGCCAGCAGCCAAGCCCAAACGGGATCCTACAATGAGCAGTTCTTC
15	.	TRBV11-2	TRBJ2-4	many	CASSSQGRTKNIQYF	TGTGCCAGCAGCTCCCAGGGTCGGACCAAAAACATTCAGTACTTC
14	.	TRBV30	TRBJ2-7	many	CAWSVIRGHQGQYF	TGTGCCTGGAGTGTTATCCGAGGGCATCAGGGGCAGTACTTC